This T cell receptor (beta chain) was identified during a study of identical twins' blood T cells. Whole-study findings and limits: Twins shared more top CDR3 clonotypes than unrelated donors did.

Trimming took off 7 bases at V and 7 bases at J, with 22 bases between the two ends. The germline V gene encodes CDR1 SQVTM and CDR2 ANQGSEA. There are 14 residues in the CDR3. TCRdb reprocessed the 5' RACE reads with MiXCR, giving one entry per CDR3 protein. This sample has 350,000 to 400,000 distinct CDR3 sequences, with about 28% found just once. This clonotype occurred a few times. Its specificity is not known. The sample consisted of PBMCs. The chain employs TRBV29-1 and TRBJ1-2, with a weak D call TRBD1 (5 bases). The sequence came from a woman aged 18-49 years in good health. CDR3 in DNA: TGCAGCGCATTGAGCGGGGGGACCGGTTTTGGCTACACCTTC. Translating gives CSALSGGTGFGYTF. The complete variable domain, with remaining parts taken from reference TRBV29-1 and TRBJ1-2, reads SAVISQKPSRDICQRGTSLTIQCQVDSQVTMMFWYRQQPGQSLTLIATANQGSEATYESGFVIDKFPISRPNLTFSTLTVSNMSPEDSSIYLCSALSGGTGFGYTFGSGTRLTVV.